This T cell receptor (beta chain) was recovered during a study of graft-versus-host responses after intestinal transplantation (dated by TCRdb to the early 2020s). Describing the broader study: Multivisceral, liver-intestinal, or isolated intestinal transplants were received by the recipients. Anti-thymocyte globulin induction was given to all recipients, followed by maintenance tacrolimus and steroids for approximately three years. Bulk TCR-beta CDR3 sequencing was used to track graft-versus-host and host-versus-graft alloreactive T cell clones in the graft, circulation and bone marrow after intestinal transplantation. To identify alloreactive clones, pre-transplant mixed lymphocyte reaction products were sequenced and then compared with unstimulated pre-transplant donor and recipient T cells. The cohort enrolled 20 to 25 intestinal transplant recipients, one of whom was a retransplant, and 3 patients without pretransplant specimens were excluded. A peak of at least 4% donor T cells among recipient peripheral blood mononuclear cells was the definition used for donor T cell macrochimerism. Samples from a few later patients were sequenced in-house on an Illumina MiSeq with MiXCR processing rather than by the commercial service. Overall study results and their limits: GvH clones were detected in recipient bone marrow, and some appeared earlier in ileal mucosa or blood, consistent with an intestinal mucosal origin. Conclusions were limited by the relatively low number and heterogeneity of intestinal transplant patients. Peak levels of circulating GvH clones were associated with declines in HvG clones early after transplant. Patients with donor T cell macrochimerism had high GvH to HvG T cell clonal ratios in their allografts.

Interpreted using the paper, the time point label stands for: cells obtained before transplantation from donor or recipient. In the mixed lymphocyte reactions, approximately 200,000 CFSE-labeled pre-transplant responders were plated with approximately 200,000 irradiated violet-dye-labeled stimulators and cultured for about six days. Proliferating CD3+CD4+CFSE-low and CD3+CD8+CFSE-low responder cells were FACS-sorted on a BD Influx sorter after the mixed lymphocyte reaction. Library preparation was by the immunoSEQ multiplex PCR assay. For most patients, genomic DNA was isolated with the Qiagen DNeasy Blood and Tissue Kit and shipped frozen to Adaptive Biotechnologies for TCR sequencing. High-throughput TCR-beta CDR3 sequencing of genomic DNA from most patients was performed by Adaptive Biotechnologies. The original pipeline was this. Adaptive's ImmunoSEQ software was the source of the TCR sequencing data for around 20 patients, while a few other patients were processed with MiXCR and VDJtools. CD4 versus CD8 sorting errors were corrected by removing sequences found in both subsets at a frequency ratio below 5:1. CDR3 nucleotide sequences shared between donor and recipient were removed because their origin could not be assigned. To be classed as alloreactive, a clone needed at least 2-fold expansion over unstimulated cells and a minimum CFSE-low frequency of 0.002% (template counts) or 0.001% (read counts). A clone was considered mappable if detected in the sequenced pre-transplant spleen, lymph node, or MLR CFSE-low populations of the donor or recipient. Cumulative frequency of alloreactive clones was calculated as a percentage of all sequences weighted by copy number. In its TCRdb copy, this immuneACCESS table keeps in-frame sequences only and misses some clones. Where compared with another copy, unresolved V genes explain less than half of these, and the others have no known cause. That table furnishes V, J and clone size, whereas the DNA furnished D and trimming. Present in this sample are 8,000 to 11,000 clones, 30% to 35% of which were seen just once. Approximately 5% of the sample is taken by the ten largest.

Per the germline V gene (reference sequence), MNHNY is the CDR1 and SVGAGI is the CDR2. From the cysteine through the phenylalanine, the CDR3 covers 13 amino acids. Just CDR3 DNA is preserved here, 39 bases in frame from base 1. Compared with germline, V lacks 1 base and J lacks 9 bases; bases without a gene match: 6. About this clone: No base qualities exist here, and no much larger clone lies one base off it.

The TCR originated in a human patient who was an organ donor for intestinal transplantation. Rearrangement joined TRBV6-6 to TRBJ2-7; 7 bases in the middle match TRBD1. The sequences come from alloreactive CD4+ T cells from a mixed lymphocyte reaction culture, collected before transplantation. The cell subset or site label for this specimen denotes: CFSE-low proliferating T cells sorted from roughly six-day pre-transplant mixed lymphocyte reaction (GvH or HvG direction). Read as DNA, the sequence is TGTGCCAGCAGTTACTGGCAGGGGGTGGGGCAGTACTTC. This codes for CASSYWQGVGQYF.